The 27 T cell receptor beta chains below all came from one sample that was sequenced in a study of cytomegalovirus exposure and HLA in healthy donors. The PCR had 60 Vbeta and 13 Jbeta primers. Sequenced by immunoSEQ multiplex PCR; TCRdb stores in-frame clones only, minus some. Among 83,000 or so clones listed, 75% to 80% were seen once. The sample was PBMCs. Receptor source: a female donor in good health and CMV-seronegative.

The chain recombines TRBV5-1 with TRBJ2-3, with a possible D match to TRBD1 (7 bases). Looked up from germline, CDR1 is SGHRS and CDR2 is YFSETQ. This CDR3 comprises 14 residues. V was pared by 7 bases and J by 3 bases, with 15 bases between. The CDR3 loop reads CASAEEGQTDTQYF. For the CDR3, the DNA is TGCGCCAGCGCAGAGGAGGGACAGACAGATACGCAGTATTTT.

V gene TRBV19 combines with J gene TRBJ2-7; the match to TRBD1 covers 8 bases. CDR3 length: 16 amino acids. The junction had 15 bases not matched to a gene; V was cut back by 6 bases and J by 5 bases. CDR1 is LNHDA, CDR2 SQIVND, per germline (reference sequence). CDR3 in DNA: TGTGCCAGTAGCCCCGAAATTGGCAGGGGGCGTAACGAGCAGTACTTC. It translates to CASSPEIGRGRNEQYF.

The CDR3 region is CAISESGEQYF. DNA for the CDR3: TGTGCCATCAGTGAATCAGGGGAGCAGTACTTC. V and J are TRBV10-3 and TRBJ2-7; tentatively, D is TRBD1 (5 bases). The CDR3 extends over 11 amino acids. The V and J ends lost 3 bases and 7 bases respectively, with 7 bases between them. In germline, CDR1 is ENHRY, CDR2 SYGVKD.

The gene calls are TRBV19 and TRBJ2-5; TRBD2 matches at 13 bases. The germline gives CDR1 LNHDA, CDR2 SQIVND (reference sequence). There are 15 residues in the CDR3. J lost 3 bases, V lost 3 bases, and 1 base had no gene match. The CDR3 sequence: CASSITSGGEETQYF. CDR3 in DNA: TGTGCCAGTAGTATCACTAGCGGGGGGGAAGAGACCCAGTACTTC. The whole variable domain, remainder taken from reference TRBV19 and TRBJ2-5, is DGGITQSPKYLFRKEGQNVTLSCEQNLNHDAMYWYRQDPGQGLRLIYYSQIVNDFQKGDIAEGYSVSREKKESFPLTVTSAQKNPTAFYLCASSITSGGEETQYFGPGTRLLVL.

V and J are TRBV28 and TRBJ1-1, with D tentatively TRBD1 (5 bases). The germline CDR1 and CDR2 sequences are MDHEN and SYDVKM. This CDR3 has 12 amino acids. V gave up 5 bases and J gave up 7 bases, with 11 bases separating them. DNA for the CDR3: TGTGCCAGCAGTCCTCCAGGGAATGAAGCTTTCTTT. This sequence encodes CASSPPGNEAFF.

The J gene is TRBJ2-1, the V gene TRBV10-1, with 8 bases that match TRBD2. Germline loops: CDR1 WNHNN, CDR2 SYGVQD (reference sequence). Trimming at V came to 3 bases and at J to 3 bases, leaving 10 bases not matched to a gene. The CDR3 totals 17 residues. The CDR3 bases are TGCGCCAGCAGTGACGGAGAAACTAGCGGATACTACAATGAGCAGTTCTTC. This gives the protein CASSDGETSGYYNEQFF.

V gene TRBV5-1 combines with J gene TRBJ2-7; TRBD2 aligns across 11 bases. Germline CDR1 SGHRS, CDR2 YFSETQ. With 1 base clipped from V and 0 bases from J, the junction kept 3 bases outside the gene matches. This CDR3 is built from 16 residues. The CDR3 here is CASSLTSGGLSYEQYF. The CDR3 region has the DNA TGCGCCAGCAGCTTGACTAGCGGGGGCCTCTCCTACGAGCAGTACTTC.

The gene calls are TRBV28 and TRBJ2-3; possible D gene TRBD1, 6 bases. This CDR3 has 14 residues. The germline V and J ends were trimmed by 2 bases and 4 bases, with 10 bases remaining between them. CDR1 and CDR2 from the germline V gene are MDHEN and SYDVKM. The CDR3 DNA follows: TGTGCCAGCAGTTTAGAACAGGGATCAGATACGCAGTATTTT. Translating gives CASSLEQGSDTQYF.

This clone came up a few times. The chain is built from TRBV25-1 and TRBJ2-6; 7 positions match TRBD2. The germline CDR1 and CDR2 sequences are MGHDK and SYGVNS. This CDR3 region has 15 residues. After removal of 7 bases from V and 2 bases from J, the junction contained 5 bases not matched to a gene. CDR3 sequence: CASKGGKTGANVLTF. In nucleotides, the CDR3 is TGTGCCAGCAAGGGAGGGAAAACTGGGGCCAACGTCCTGACTTTC.

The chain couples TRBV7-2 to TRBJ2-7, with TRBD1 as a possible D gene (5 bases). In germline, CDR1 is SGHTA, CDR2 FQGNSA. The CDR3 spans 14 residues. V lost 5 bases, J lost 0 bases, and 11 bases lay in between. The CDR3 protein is CASSPQGFSYEQYF. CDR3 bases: TGTGCCAGCAGCCCGCAGGGTTTCTCCTACGAGCAGTACTTC. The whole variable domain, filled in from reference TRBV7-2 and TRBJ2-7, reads GAGVSQSPSNKVTEKGKDVELRCDPISGHTALYWYRQSLGQGLEFLIYFQGNSAPDKSGLPSDRFSAERTGGSVSTLTIQRTQQEDSAVYLCASSPQGFSYEQYFGPGTRLTVT.

The CDR3 spells CASSPLSEQPQHF. The CDR3 DNA reads TGTGCCAGCTCACCTCTGAGTGAGCAGCCCCAGCATTTT. V usage is TRBV18 and J usage is TRBJ1-5; D uncertain. Germline V gene sequence: CDR1 KGHSH, CDR2 LQKENI. The V and J ends lost 3 bases and 7 bases respectively, with 10 bases between them. The CDR3 is 13 residues long.

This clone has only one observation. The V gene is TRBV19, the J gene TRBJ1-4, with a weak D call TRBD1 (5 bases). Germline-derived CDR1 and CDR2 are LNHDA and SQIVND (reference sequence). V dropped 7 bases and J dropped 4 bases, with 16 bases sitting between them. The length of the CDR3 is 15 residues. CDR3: CASMDPQGFNEKLFF. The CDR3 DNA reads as TGTGCCAGTATGGACCCTCAGGGCTTTAATGAAAAACTGTTTTTT.

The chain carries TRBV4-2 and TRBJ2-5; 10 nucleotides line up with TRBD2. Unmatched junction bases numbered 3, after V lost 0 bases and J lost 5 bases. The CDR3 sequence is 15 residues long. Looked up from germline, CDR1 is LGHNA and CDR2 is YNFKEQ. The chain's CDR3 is CASSQETSGEETQYF. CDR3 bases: TGTGCCAGCAGCCAAGAAACTAGCGGGGAGGAGACCCAGTACTTC.

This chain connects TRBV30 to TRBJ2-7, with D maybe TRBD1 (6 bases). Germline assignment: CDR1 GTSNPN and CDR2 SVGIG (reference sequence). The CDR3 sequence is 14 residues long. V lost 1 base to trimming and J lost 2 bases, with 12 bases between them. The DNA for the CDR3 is TGTGCCTGGAGTGCAGGGGCCTTTCCCTACGAGCAGTACTTC. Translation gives CAWSAGAFPYEQYF.

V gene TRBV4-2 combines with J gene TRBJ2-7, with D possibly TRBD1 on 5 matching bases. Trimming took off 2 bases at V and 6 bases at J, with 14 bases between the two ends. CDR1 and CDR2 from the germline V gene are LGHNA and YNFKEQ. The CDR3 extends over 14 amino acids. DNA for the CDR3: TGTGCCAGCAGCCAACCCACAGGATCCCGCGAGCAGTACTTC. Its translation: CASSQPTGSREQYF.

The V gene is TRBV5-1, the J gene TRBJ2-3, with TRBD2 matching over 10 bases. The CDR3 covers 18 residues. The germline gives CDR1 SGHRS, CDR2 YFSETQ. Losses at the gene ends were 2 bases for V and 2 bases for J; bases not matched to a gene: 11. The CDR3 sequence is CASSFLGLASSLTDTQYF. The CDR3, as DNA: TGCGCCAGCAGCTTCCTGGGACTAGCGTCTTCGCTCACAGATACGCAGTATTTT.

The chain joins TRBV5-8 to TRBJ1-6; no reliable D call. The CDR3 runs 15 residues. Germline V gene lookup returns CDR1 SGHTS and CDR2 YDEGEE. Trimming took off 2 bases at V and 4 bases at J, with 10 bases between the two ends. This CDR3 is CASSFWRGYNSPLHF. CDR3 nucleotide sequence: TGTGCCAGCAGCTTTTGGCGGGGATATAATTCACCCCTCCACTTT.

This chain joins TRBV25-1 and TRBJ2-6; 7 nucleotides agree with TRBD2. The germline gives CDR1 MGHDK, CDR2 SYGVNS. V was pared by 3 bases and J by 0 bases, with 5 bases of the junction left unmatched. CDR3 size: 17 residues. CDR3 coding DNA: TGTGCCAGCAGTGACGTAACGGGGGGCTCTGGGGCCAACGTCCTGACTTTC. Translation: CASSDVTGGSGANVLTF.

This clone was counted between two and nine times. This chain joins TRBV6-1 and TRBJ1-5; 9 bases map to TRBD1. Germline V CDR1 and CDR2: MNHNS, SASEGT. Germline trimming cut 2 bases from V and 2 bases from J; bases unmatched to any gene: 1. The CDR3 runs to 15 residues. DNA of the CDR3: TGTGCCAGCAGTGAAACAGGGGGCGGCAATCAGCCCCAGCATTTT. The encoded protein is CASSETGGGNQPQHF.

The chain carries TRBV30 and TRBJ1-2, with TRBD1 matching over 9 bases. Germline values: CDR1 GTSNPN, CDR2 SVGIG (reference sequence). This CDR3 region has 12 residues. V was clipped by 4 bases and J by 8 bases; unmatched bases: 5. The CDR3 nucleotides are TGTGCCTGGAAGGACAGGGGAGAAGGCTACACCTTC. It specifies CAWKDRGEGYTF.

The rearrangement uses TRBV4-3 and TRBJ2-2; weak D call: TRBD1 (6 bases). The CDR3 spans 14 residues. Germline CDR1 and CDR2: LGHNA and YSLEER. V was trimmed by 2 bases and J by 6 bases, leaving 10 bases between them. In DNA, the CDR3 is TGCGCCAGCAGCCAAACAGGGTACGCCGGGGAGCTGTTTTTT. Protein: CASSQTGYAGELFF.

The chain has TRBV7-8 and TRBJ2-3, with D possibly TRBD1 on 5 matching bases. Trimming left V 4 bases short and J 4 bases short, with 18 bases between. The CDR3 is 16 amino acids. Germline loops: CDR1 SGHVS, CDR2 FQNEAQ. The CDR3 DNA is TGTGCCAGCAGCTCCCCCTATCCGACAGAATCAGATACGCAGTATTTT. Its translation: CASSSPYPTESDTQYF.

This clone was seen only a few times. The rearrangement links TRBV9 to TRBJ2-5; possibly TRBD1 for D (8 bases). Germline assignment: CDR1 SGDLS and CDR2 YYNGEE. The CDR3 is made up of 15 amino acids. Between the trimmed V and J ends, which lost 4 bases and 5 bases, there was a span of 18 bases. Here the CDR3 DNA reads TGTGCCAGCAGCTTATCGGACAGGGAGGGGGAGACCCAGTACTTC. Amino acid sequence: CASSLSDREGETQYF.

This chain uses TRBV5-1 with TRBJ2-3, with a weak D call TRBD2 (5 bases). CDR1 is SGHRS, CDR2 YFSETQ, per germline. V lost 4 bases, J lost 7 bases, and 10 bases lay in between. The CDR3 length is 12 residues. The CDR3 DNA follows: TGCGCCAGCAGCAACGGGGTGAATACGCAGTATTTT. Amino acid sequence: CASSNGVNTQYF. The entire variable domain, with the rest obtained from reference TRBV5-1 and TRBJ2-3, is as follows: KAGVTQTPRYLIKTRGQQVTLSCSPISGHRSVSWYQQTPGQGLQFLFEYFSETQRNKGNFPGRFSGRQFSNSRSEMNVSTLELGDSALYLCASSNGVNTQYFGPGTRLTVL.

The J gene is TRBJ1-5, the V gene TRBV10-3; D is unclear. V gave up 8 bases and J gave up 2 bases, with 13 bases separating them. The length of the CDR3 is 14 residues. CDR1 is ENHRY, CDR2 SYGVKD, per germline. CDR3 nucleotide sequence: TGTGCCATCGGCCCGGGCGGGGGCAATCAGCCCCAGCATTTT. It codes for CAIGPGGGNQPQHF.

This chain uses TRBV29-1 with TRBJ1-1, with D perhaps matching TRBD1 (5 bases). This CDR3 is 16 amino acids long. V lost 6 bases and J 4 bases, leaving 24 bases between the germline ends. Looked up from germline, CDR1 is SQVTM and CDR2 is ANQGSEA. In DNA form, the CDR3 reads TGCAGCGTCGGGTTGCAGGGCCCCCCACTCAGCACTGAAGCTTTCTTT. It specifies CSVGLQGPPLSTEAFF.

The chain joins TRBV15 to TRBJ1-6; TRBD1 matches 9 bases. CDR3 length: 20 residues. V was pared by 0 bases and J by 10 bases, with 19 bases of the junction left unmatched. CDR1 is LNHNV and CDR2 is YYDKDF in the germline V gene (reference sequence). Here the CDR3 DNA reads TGTGCCACCAGCAGAGATGGGACGGGGTCGGGGACAGGGCGTCGATCACCCCTCCACTTT. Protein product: CATSRDGTGSGTGRRSPLHF.